The entry below describes one T cell receptor (beta chain). The antigen is not known. This sample is part of a study of cytomegalovirus exposure and HLA in healthy donors. Findings and limits, study-wide: Later work associated roughly 17,000 TCR beta sequences with HLA alleles at 0.05 false discovery rate. The authors reported that TCR beta sequences could predict HLA-A and HLA-B alleles. These predictions were accurate for most subjects in the first cohort.

CDR1 and CDR2 (germline): MDHEN, SYDVKM. The CDR3 runs 15 residues. The V gene lost 9 bases and the J gene lost 5 bases, with 22 bases spanning the gap. Primers included in the PCR were 60 Vbeta and 13 Jbeta primers. Some clones are missing from TCRdb's copy, which holds only in-frame ones; the method was immunoSEQ multiplex PCR. The table lists under 55,000 clones, over 70% of them singletons. This chain uses TRBV28 with TRBJ1-2, with D maybe TRBD1 (5 bases). The sequence was obtained from a man younger than 35 in good health and CMV-seronegative. The sample taken for sequencing was PBMCs. The CDR3: CASDDRTPRLYGYTF. The CDR3, as DNA: TGTGCCAGTGACGATAGGACACCTAGGCTATATGGCTACACCTTC.